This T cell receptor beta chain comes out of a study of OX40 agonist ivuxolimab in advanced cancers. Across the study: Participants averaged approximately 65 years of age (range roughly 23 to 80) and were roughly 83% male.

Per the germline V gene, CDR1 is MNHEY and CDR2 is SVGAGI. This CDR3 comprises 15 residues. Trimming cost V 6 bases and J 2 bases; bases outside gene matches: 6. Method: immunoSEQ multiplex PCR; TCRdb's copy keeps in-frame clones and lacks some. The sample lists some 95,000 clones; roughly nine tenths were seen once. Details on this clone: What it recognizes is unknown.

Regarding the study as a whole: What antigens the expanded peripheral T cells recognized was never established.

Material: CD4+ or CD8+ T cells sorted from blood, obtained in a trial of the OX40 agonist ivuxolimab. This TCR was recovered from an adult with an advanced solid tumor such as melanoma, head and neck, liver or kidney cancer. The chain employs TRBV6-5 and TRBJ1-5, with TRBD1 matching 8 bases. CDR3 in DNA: TGTGCCAGCAGCTCAGGGGGCGCGGGCAATCAGCCCCAGCATTTT. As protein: CASSSGGAGNQPQHF.